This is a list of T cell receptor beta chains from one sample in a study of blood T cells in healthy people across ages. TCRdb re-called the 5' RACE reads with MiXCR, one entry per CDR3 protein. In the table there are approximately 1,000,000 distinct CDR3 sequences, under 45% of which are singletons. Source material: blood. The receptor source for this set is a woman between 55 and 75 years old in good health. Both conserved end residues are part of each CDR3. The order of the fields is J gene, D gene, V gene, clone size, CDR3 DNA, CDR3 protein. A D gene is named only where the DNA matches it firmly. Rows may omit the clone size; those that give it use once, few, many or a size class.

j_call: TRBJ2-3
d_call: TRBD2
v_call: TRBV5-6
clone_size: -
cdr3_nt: TGTGCCAGCAGCCCGGGACTAGCGTTCGGCACAGATACGCAGTATTTT
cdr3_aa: CASSPGLAFGTDTQYF

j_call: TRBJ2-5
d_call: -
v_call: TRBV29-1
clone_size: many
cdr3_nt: TGCAGCGTTGTTAGCCCTCTTCAAGAGACCCAGTACTTC
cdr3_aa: CSVVSPLQETQYF

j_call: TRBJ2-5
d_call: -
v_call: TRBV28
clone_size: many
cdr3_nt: TGTGCCAGCAGTTCTGAGCAGACCCAGTACTTC
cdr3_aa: CASSSEQTQYF

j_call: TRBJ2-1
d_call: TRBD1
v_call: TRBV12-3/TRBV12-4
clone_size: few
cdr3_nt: TGTGCCAGCAGTTCGAAGGGGGCCGACAATGAGCAGTTCTTC
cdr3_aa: CASSSKGADNEQFF

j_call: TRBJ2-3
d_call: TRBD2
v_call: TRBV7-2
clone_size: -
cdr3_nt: TGTGCCAGCAAGTTTGGCGGGAGTGATACGGATACGCAGTATTTT
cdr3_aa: CASKFGGSDTDTQYF

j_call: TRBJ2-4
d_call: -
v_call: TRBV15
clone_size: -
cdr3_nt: TGTGCCACCAGCACTAGACAGTTAGCCAAAAACATTCAGTACTTC
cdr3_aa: CATSTRQLAKNIQYF

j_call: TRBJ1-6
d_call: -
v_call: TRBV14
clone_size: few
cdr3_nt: TGTGCCAGCAGCCACCGGGGTCGTAGTTCACCCCTCCACTTT
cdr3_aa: CASSHRGRSSPLHF

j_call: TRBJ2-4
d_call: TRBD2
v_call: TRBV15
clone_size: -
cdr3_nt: TGTGCCACCAGCTCCCGAGTCGGGACTAGCGGGCACCTAGCCAAAAACATTCAGTACTTC
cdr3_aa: CATSSRVGTSGHLAKNIQYF

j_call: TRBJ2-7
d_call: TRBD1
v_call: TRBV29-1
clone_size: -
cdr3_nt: TGCGGCGTTGTCTGGACAGGGGACGAGCAGTACTTC
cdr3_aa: CGVVWTGDEQYF

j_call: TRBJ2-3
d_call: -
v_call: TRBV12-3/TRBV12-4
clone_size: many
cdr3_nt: TGTGCCAGCAGTATCACAGATACGCAGTATTTT
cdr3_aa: CASSITDTQYF

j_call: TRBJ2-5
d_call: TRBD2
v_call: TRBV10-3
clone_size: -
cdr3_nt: TGTGCCATCAGTGGGAGTCTTGGCGGGAGGGGTGAGACCCAGTACTTC
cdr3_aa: CAISGSLGGRGETQYF

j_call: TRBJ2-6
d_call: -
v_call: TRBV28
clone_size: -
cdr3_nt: TGTGCCAGCAACCCGACAGGAAGCTCTGGGGCCAACGTCCTGACTTTC
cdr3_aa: CASNPTGSSGANVLTF

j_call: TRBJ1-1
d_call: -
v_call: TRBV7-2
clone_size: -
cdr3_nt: TGTGCCAGCGGTCGGGACCGAAGGGGTGAAGCTTTCTTT
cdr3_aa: CASGRDRRGEAFF

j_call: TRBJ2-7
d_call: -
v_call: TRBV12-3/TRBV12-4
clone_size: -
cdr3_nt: TGTGCCAGCAGTTCTCCCAAGGCTTTTGACGAGCAGTACTTC
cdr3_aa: CASSSPKAFDEQYF

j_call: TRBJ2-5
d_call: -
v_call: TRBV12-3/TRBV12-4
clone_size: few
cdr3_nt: TGTGCCAGCAGTTTTGACAGGGGAGGGGAGACCCAGTACTTC
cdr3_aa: CASSFDRGGETQYF

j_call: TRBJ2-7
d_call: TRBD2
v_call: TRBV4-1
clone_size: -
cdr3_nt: TGCGCCAGCGGCCAGGGACTAGCGGGATACTACGAGCAGTACTTC
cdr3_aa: CASGQGLAGYYEQYF

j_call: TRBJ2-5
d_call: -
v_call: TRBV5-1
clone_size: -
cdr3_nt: TGCGCCAGCAGGCTTTCCCAAGAGACCCAGTACTTC
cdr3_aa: CASRLSQETQYF

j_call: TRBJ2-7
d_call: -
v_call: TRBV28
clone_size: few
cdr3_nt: TGTGCCAGCAGTTTCGGAGGGGTCACCTACAATGAGCAGTACTTC
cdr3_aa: CASSFGGVTYNEQYF

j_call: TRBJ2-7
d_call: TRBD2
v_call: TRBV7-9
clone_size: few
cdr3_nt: TGTGCCAGCAGAATTAGCGGGATTGGCCCCTACGAGCAGTACTTC
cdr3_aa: CASRISGIGPYEQYF

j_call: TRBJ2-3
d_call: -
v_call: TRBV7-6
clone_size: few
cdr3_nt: TGTGCCAGCAGCCCCGGACCCACAGATACGCAGTATTTT
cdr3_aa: CASSPGPTDTQYF

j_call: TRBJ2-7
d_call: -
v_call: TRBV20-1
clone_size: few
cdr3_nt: TGCAGTGCTAGAGATGGAAGCGAACCGTCCTACGAGCAGTACTTC
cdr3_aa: CSARDGSEPSYEQYF

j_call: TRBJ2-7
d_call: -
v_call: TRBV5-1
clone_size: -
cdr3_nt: TGCGCCAGCAGCTTGGTAGGGCAGAACCACGAGCAGTACTTC
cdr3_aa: CASSLVGQNHEQYF

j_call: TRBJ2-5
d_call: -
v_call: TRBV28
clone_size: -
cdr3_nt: TGTGCCAGCAGTTTTCTGGAACAGGCTCAAGAGACCCAGTACTTC
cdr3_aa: CASSFLEQAQETQYF

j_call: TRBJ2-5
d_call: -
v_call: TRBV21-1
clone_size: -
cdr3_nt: TGTGCCAGCAGCAAGGGTTGGGGACTAGCGGGAGAAGAGACCCAGTACTTC
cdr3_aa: CASSKGWGLAGEETQYF

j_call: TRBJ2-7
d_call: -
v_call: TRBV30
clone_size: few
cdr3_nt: TGTGCCTGGAGTGTTGCGGAGCCCGGTATGCTTGAGCAGTACTTC
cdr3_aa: CAWSVAEPGMLEQYF

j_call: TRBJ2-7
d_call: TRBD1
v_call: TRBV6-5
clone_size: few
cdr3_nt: TGTGCCAGCAGTTCTAAGGGACAGGGGTCCCACGAGCAGTACTTC
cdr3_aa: CASSSKGQGSHEQYF

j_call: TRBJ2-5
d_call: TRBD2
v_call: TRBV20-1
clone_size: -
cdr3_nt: TGCAGTGCCCAGTTCGGGGGGGAGACCCAGTACTTC
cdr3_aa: CSAQFGGETQYF

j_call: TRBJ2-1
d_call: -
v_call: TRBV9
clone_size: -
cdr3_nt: TGTGCCAGCAGCCTCCGGACAGAAACCAATGAGCAGTTCTTC
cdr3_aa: CASSLRTETNEQFF

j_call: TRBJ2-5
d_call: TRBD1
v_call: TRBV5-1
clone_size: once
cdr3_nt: TGCGCCAGCAGCTTTGGACAGGTGCTTCGAGAGACCCAGTACTTC
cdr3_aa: CASSFGQVLRETQYF

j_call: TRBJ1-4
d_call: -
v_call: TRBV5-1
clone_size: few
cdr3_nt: TGCGCCAGCAGTAAGTGGGCTCCGGAAAAACTGTTTTTT
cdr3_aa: CASSKWAPEKLFF

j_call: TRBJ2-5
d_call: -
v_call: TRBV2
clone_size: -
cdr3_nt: TGTACCAGCAGTGGCATCGCACAAGAGACCCAGTACTTC
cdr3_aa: CTSSGIAQETQYF

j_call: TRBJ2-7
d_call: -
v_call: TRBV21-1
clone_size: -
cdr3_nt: TGTGCCAGCAGCAAAGCCATGAGTCCATGGGAGGCGCACTACGAGCAGTACTTC
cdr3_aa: CASSKAMSPWEAHYEQYF

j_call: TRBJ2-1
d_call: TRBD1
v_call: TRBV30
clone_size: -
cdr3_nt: TGTGCCTGGAGTCGACAGGGTCCCTGGTTCTTC
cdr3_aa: CAWSRQGPWFF

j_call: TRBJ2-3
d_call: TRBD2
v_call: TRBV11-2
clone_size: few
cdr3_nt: TGTGCCAGCAGCCCACTGGGACTAGCGGGAGAGGGTACGCAGTATTTT
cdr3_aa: CASSPLGLAGEGTQYF

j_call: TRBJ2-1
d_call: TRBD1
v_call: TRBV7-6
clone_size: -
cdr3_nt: TGTGCCAGCAGCCCAATTTGGGACAGGGGGCAGAATGAGCAGTTCTTC
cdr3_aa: CASSPIWDRGQNEQFF

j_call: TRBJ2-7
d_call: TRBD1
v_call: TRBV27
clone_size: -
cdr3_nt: TGTGCCAGCACAGGGGGCGCTTCCACATACGAGCAGTACTTC
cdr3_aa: CASTGGASTYEQYF

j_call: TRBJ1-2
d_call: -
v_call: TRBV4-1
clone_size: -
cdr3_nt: TGCGCCAGCAGCCACTCGACAGGCGACTATGGCTACACCTTC
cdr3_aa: CASSHSTGDYGYTF

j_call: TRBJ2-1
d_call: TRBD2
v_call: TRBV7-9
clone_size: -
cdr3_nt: TGTGCCAGCAGCTTAACTAGCGGGAGATCCGAGCAGTTCTTC
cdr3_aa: CASSLTSGRSEQFF

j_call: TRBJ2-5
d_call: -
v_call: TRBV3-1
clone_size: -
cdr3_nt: TGTGCCAGCAGCCAAAAGGGGGGGGCGGAGACCCAGTACTTC
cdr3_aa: CASSQKGGAETQYF

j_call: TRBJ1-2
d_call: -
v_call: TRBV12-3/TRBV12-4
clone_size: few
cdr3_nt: TGTGCCAGCAGTATCCGGGCAGTAGATGGCTACACCTTC
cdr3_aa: CASSIRAVDGYTF

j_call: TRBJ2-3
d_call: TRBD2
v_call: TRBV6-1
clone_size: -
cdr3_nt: TGTGCCAGCAGTGAAGAGGCTTTTAGCGGGTCCACAGATACGCAGTATTTT
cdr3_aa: CASSEEAFSGSTDTQYF

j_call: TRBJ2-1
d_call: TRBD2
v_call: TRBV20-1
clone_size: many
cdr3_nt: TGCAGTGCTAGTCGACTAGCGGGATACAATGAGCAGTTCTTC
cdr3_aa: CSASRLAGYNEQFF

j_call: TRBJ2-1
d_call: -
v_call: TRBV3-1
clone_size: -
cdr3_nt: TGTGCCAGCAGCCAGGTCTCGGGGGCCACCTACAATGAGCAGTTCTTC
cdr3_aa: CASSQVSGATYNEQFF

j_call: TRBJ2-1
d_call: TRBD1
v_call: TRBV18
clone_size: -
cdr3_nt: TGTGCCAGCTCACCACCCCCCGGGACAGGGGGGAGGAATGAGCAGTTCTTC
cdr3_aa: CASSPPPGTGGRNEQFF

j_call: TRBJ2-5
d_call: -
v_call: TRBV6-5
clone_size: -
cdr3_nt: TGTGCCAGCAGTTACGGCAGGGGCAATGAGCAGTACTTC
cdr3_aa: CASSYGRGNEQYF

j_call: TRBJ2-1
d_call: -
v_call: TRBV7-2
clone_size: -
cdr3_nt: TGTGCCAGCAGCTTACCCCACGCGGGTGGGAATGAGCAGTTCTTC
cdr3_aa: CASSLPHAGGNEQFF

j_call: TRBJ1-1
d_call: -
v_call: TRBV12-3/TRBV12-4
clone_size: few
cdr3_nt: TGTGCCAGCAGTTTGCGGGGGGACACTGAAGCTTTCTTT
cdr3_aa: CASSLRGDTEAFF

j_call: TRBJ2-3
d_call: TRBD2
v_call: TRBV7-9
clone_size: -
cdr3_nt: TGTGCCAGCAGCCCCAGCGGGAGGGAAACAGATACGCAGTATTTT
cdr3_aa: CASSPSGRETDTQYF

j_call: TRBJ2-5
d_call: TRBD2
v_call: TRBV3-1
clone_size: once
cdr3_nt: TGTGCCAGCAGTCGCGGACTAGCGGGAACCTACGAGCGGTACTTC
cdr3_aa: CASSRGLAGTYERYF

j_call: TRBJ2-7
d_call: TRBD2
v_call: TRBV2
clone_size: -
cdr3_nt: TGTGCCAGCCGGGGGACTAGCGCACTCGGGGAGCAGTACTTC
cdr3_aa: CASRGTSALGEQYF

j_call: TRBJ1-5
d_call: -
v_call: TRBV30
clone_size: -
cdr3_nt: TGTGCCTGGAGTGTAGAGACAAGCCATCAGCCCCAGCATTTT
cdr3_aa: CAWSVETSHQPQHF

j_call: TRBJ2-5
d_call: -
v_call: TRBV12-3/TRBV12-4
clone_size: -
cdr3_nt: TGTGCCAGCAGTTTGGGGCAGGGGGGTCGGGAGACCCAGTACTTC
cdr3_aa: CASSLGQGGRETQYF

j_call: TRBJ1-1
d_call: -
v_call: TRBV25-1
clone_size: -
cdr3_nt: TGTGCCAGCAGTGAAGGGTCTCTACGAGCTTTCTTT
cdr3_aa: CASSEGSLRAFF